The 24 T cell receptor beta chains reported below all come from one sample, sequenced in a study of blood T cell repertoires in COVID-19. Sequenced by immunoSEQ multiplex PCR; TCRdb stores in-frame clones only, minus some. The sample shows about 160,000 clones, more than 85% of them seen only once. Material: peripheral blood. These receptors were collected from a woman aged 55 to 70 with COVID-19, enrolled during active disease.

A single count supports this clone. The rearrangement uses TRBV9 and TRBJ1-1; D call uncertain. Per the germline V gene, CDR1 is SGDLS and CDR2 is YYNGEE. Trimming took 6 bases from V and 3 from J, leaving 12 bases between them. The CDR3 is made up of 13 amino acids. The CDR3 DNA sequence: TGTGCCAGCAATTTTGTCGGGGACACTGAAGCTTTCTTT. Amino acid sequence: CASNFVGDTEAFF. Together with reference TRBV9 and TRBJ1-1, the CDR3 gives the full variable domain: DSGVTQTPKHLITATGQRVTLRCSPRSGDLSVYWYQQSLDQGLQFLIQYYNGEERAKGNILERFSAQQFPDLHSELNLSSLELGDSALYFCASNFVGDTEAFFGQGTRLTVV.

This chain links TRBV10-3 with TRBJ1-5; 11 bases agree with TRBD1. The CDR3 totals 14 residues. Germline V CDR1 and CDR2: ENHRY, SYGVKD. The V segment lost 4 bases and the J segment 6 bases; nucleotides outside the gene matches: 2. The CDR3 sequence is CAISVGQGGQPQHF. The CDR3 nucleotides are TGTGCCATCAGTGTGGGACAGGGGGGTCAGCCCCAGCATTTT.

The chain has TRBV3-1 (or the pseudogene TRBV3-2) and TRBJ1-2; D unresolved. The CDR3 has 14 amino acids. V dropped 7 bases and J dropped 6 bases, with 18 bases sitting between them. Germline lookup yields CDR1 LGHDT and CDR2 YNNKEL (reference sequence). CDR3 nucleotides: TGTGCCAGCACCCAGAGAGAAATGACAAATGGCTACACCTTC. It specifies CASTQREMTNGYTF.

The V and J genes are TRBV5-4 and TRBJ2-2; 8 positions agree with TRBD1. V lost 2 bases to trimming and J lost 3 bases; unmatched junction nucleotides: 6. The germline gives CDR1 SGHNT, CDR2 YYREEE (reference sequence). The CDR3 is 16 residues long. The CDR3 DNA follows: TGTGCCAGCAGCTTAGACAGGGGCGTCGACACCGGGGAGCTGTTTTTT. Translated: CASSLDRGVDTGELFF. Drawing the rest from reference TRBV5-4 and TRBJ2-2, the complete variable domain is ETGVTQSPTHLIKTRGQQVTLRCSSQSGHNTVSWYQQALGQGPQFIFQYYREEENGRGNFPPRFSGLQFPNYSSELNVNALELDDSALYLCASSLDRGVDTGELFFGEGSRLTVL.

This rearrangement joins TRBV9 to TRBJ2-1, with 14 bases identical to TRBD2. V shed 0 bases, J shed 12 bases, and the junction held 8 bases outside the gene matches. There are 16 residues in the CDR3. Germline-derived CDR1 and CDR2 are SGDLS and YYNGEE. DNA for the CDR3: TGTGCCAGCAGCGTAGGACTAGCGGGGGGGCCTATTGTGCAGTTCTTC. Protein sequence: CASSVGLAGGPIVQFF.

V is TRBV19 and J is TRBJ1-5; weak D call: TRBD1 (5 bases). The CDR3 is made up of 13 amino acids. CDR1 and CDR2 (germline): LNHDA, SQIVND (reference sequence). V lost 7 bases and J 5 bases, leaving 12 bases between the germline ends. The CDR3 loop reads CASNDRLDQPQHF. CDR3 sequence (DNA): TGTGCCAGTAATGACAGACTAGATCAGCCCCAGCATTTT.

The V call is TRBV12-3 or TRBV12-4, the J call TRBJ1-5; D is unclear. Trimming shortened V by 4 bases and J by 7 bases, and 8 bases separated the two germline ends. The CDR3 sequence is 12 residues long. The CDR3 here is CASSSTTQPQHF. As DNA, the CDR3 is TGTGCCAGCAGTTCGACAACCCAGCCCCAGCATTTT.

This clone was picked up one time. This rearrangement joins TRBV6-2 or TRBV6-3 to TRBJ2-3; D remains ambiguous. There are 14 residues in the CDR3. V lost 5 bases to trimming and J lost 10 bases, with 19 bases between them. CDR1 is MNHEY, CDR2 SVGEGT, per germline. CDR3 sequence (DNA): TGTGCCAGCAGTAGGTCGCCGGCTGAGGTCGCGCAGTATTTT. It encodes CASSRSPAEVAQYF.

This chain uses TRBV7-3 with TRBJ2-2, with TRBD2 matching 11 bases. V lost 3 bases, J lost 2 bases, and 2 bases stayed unmatched. The length of the CDR3 is 16 residues. From germline, CDR1 is SGHTA and CDR2 FQGTGA. The CDR3 DNA reads TGTGCCAGCAGCTTTCTAGCGGGGGGTAACACCGGGGAGCTGTTTTTT. This encodes CASSFLAGGNTGELFF.

The V gene is TRBV12-3 or TRBV12-4, the J gene TRBJ2-3, with D perhaps matching TRBD2 (5 bases). The V end was cut by 9 bases, the J end by 7 bases, with 17 bases between. The CDR3 length is 13 residues. For the CDR3, the DNA is TGTGCCAGTCGCTCCCCCGGGGTGTATACGCAGTATTTT. It translates to CASRSPGVYTQYF.

The gene calls are TRBV14 and TRBJ2-7; the match to TRBD1 covers 7 bases. Unmatched junction bases numbered 6, after V lost 5 bases and J lost 2 bases. CDR1 is SGHDN and CDR2 is FVKESK in the germline V gene. The CDR3 is made up of 14 amino acids. Here the CDR3 reads CASSWDSFPYEQYF. The CDR3 bases are TGTGCCAGCAGCTGGGACAGTTTCCCCTACGAGCAGTACTTC.

The chain employs TRBV12-3 or TRBV12-4 and TRBJ1-2, with D possibly TRBD1 on 5 matching bases. The CDR3 extends over 12 amino acids. The V end was cut by 5 bases, the J end by 9 bases, with 13 bases between. This CDR3 is CASSRQRFSYTF. The CDR3 DNA reads as TGTGCCAGCAGTCGACAGAGGTTTAGCTACACCTTC.

This chain links TRBV6-5 with TRBJ2-7; D unclear. This CDR3 spans 12 amino acids. Trimming left V 6 bases short and J 3 bases short, with 9 bases between. CDR1 and CDR2 (germline): MNHEY, SVGAGI. In DNA form, the CDR3 reads TGTGCCAGCAGCCGGTCCAACTACGAGCAGTACTTC. Its protein is CASSRSNYEQYF.

The chain carries TRBV30 and TRBJ2-6; D might be TRBD1 (6 bases). Trimming left V 3 bases short and J 0 bases short, with 18 bases between. The V gene's germline CDR1 is GTSNPN and CDR2 SVGIG (reference sequence). The CDR3 contains 18 residues. The CDR3 spells CAWSKIRTVISGANVLTF. CDR3 bases: TGTGCCTGGAGCAAAATCCGGACAGTTATCTCTGGGGCCAACGTCCTGACTTTC.

The gene calls are TRBV9 and TRBJ2-4; TRBD2 might be the D (7 bases). CDR1 is SGDLS and CDR2 is YYNGEE in the germline V gene. The CDR3 length is 15 residues. V lost 0 bases to trimming and J lost 6 bases, with 13 bases between them. CDR3 nucleotides: TGTGCCAGCAGCGTAGTCGGGGGGCCGGGAAACATTCAGTACTTC. Protein: CASSVVGGPGNIQYF.

The CDR3 DNA follows: TGTGCCAGCAGTTTAAGGAGGGTATTCACCGGGGAGCTGTTTTTT. This translates into CASSLRRVFTGELFF. The chain couples TRBV27 to TRBJ2-2; tentatively, D is TRBD2 (6 bases). This CDR3 has 15 amino acids. The germline V gene encodes CDR1 MNHEY and CDR2 SMNVEV (reference sequence). V was cut by 2 bases and J by 4 bases, with 11 bases left in between.

This sequence joins TRBV7-9 and TRBJ1-4, with D unresolved. The CDR3 covers 15 residues. The V and J ends lost 1 base and 5 bases respectively, with 11 bases between them. The germline V gene has CDR1 SEHNR and CDR2 FQNEAQ (reference sequence). CDR3: CASSLDAGTNEKLFF. The CDR3 DNA reads TGTGCCAGCAGCTTAGATGCAGGTACAAATGAAAAACTGTTTTTT.

V and J are TRBV16 and TRBJ1-5; perhaps TRBD1 as D (6 bases). Trimming pared 2 bases from V and 5 bases from J, leaving 10 bases between. This CDR3 is built from 14 residues. Germline CDR1 KGHSY, CDR2 FQNENV. CDR3 DNA sequence: TGTGCCAGCAGCCAAGGGGGCAAGGATCAGCCCCAGCATTTT. Translating it yields CASSQGGKDQPQHF. The variable domain in full, with the rest retrieved from reference TRBV16 and TRBJ1-5, is GEEVAQTPKHLVRGEGQKAKLYCAPIKGHSYVFWYQQVLKNEFKFLISFQNENVFDETGMPKERFSAKCLPNSPCSLEIQATKLEDSAVYFCASSQGGKDQPQHFGDGTRLSIL.

The CDR3 is CASSLRTGATGELFF. DNA for the CDR3: TGTGCCAGCAGCTTGCGGACAGGGGCCACCGGGGAGCTGTTTTTT. The chain uses TRBV9 and TRBJ2-2; 9 bases are shared with TRBD1. Germline CDR1 reads SGDLS; CDR2 reads YYNGEE. CDR3 length: 15 residues. Trimming at V came to 4 bases and at J to 4 bases, leaving 5 bases not matched to a gene.

This clone has just one count. The V call is TRBV19, the J call TRBJ1-4; the match to TRBD1 covers 9 bases. V lost 5 bases and J lost 7; bases outside the gene matches: 8. From germline, CDR1 is LNHDA and CDR2 SQIVND (reference sequence). The CDR3 extends over 15 amino acids. The CDR3 DNA reads as TGTGCCAGTAGTCTCGGACAGGGGAGAGGTGAAAAACTGTTTTTT. Translation: CASSLGQGRGEKLFF.

This clone was detected once. V and J are TRBV5-1 and TRBJ2-5, with D possibly being TRBD2 (7 bases). CDR1 and CDR2 from the germline V gene are SGHRS and YFSETQ. Trimming pared 0 bases from V and 2 bases from J, leaving 14 bases between. This CDR3 region has 16 residues. The CDR3 nucleotides read TGCGCCAGCAGCTTGGTAGGAGGGGGGGCTCAAGAGACCCAGTACTTC. Translated, it gives CASSLVGGGAQETQYF.

The V gene is TRBV19, the J gene TRBJ1-1; the D is unclear. The CDR3 spans 19 residues. V gave up 3 bases and J gave up 4 bases, with 27 bases separating them. Germline CDR1 and CDR2: LNHDA and SQIVND (reference sequence). The CDR3 DNA reads TGTGCCAGTAGTATCGGAGAGTGGAGTGCTGTTCCGTTCCGCACTGAAGCTTTCTTT. This translates into CASSIGEWSAVPFRTEAFF.

The chain couples TRBV11-2 to TRBJ1-4; D is uncertain. The CDR3 has 15 amino acids. V lost 1 base, J lost 1 base, and 7 bases lay in between. The germline CDR1 and CDR2 sequences are SGHAT and FQNNGV. The CDR3 region is CASSLGGRTNEKLFF. The CDR3 nucleotides are TGTGCCAGCAGCTTAGGTGGTAGAACTAATGAAAAACTGTTTTTT.

This rearrangement joins TRBV5-5 to TRBJ1-2; 7 nucleotides align to TRBD1. V lost 7 bases and J lost 7; bases outside the gene matches: 13. Germline values: CDR1 SGHKS, CDR2 YYEKEE (reference sequence). CDR3 length equals 14 residues. For the CDR3, the DNA is TGTGCCAGCCAAGCGACAGGGTCACAATTTGGCTACACCTTC. Encoded protein: CASQATGSQFGYTF.